One sample yielded the 27 T cell receptor beta chains listed below, sequenced in a study of T cells in Graves' hyperthyroidism and ophthalmopathy. There were TCR beta CDR3 regions amplified from RNA transcripts. When the TCR CDR3 underwent first-round RT-PCR, the HTBI primer set was used. TCRdb re-called the multiplex PCR reads with MiXCR, one entry per CDR3 protein. The top ten clones hold 50% of a sample with a few hundred thousand distinct CDR3 sequences, around 20% of them seen once. The sequenced material came from blood. The receptors were sampled from a woman aged 45-60 years with Graves' hyperthyroidism.

The chain couples TRBV5-6 to TRBJ1-1; possible D gene TRBD1, 5 bases. The V end lost 4 bases, the J end lost 4 bases, and 11 bases lay between the germline ends. The germline V gene encodes CDR1 SGHDT and CDR2 YYEEEE. The CDR3 sequence is 13 residues long. The CDR3 reads CASSQGAGTEAFF. CDR3 bases: TGTGCCAGCAGCCAGGGAGCGGGCACTGAAGCTTTCTTT.

The chain couples TRBV19 to TRBJ1-1; 8 nucleotides line up with TRBD1. CDR1 LNHDA and CDR2 SQIVND come from the germline V gene (reference sequence). Unmatched junction bases numbered 11, after V lost 7 bases and J lost 7 bases. This CDR3 spans 14 amino acids. CDR3 loop: CASTSRTGLVEAFF. In DNA, the CDR3 is TGTGCCAGTACCTCCCGGACAGGGCTGGTTGAAGCTTTCTTT.

J is TRBJ1-1 and V is TRBV7-8, with 7 bases aligning to TRBD1. The J segment lost 1 base and the V segment lost 6 bases, leaving 14 bases of the junction unmatched. The CDR3 sequence is 17 residues long. Germline CDR1 and CDR2: SGHVS and FQNEAQ. CDR3 sequence reads: CASSKEDRDSKNTEAFF. The CDR3 DNA sequence: TGTGCCAGCAGTAAGGAGGACCGGGACAGCAAGAACACTGAAGCTTTCTTT.

This clonotype has a count of ten or more. The rearrangement joins TRBV19 to TRBJ2-6; possibly TRBD1 or TRBD2 for D (5 bases each). V lost 9 bases, J lost 0 bases, and 15 bases lay in between. The CDR3 is 16 residues long. Germline V gives CDR1 LNHDA, CDR2 SQIVND (reference sequence). CDR3 in DNA: TGTGCCAGCATCCGGGACGGGCGCTCTGGGGCCAACGTCCTGACTTTC. It translates to CASIRDGRSGANVLTF.

This rearrangement joins TRBV29-1 to TRBJ2-2; D may be TRBD2 (6 bases). Trimming removed 2 bases at V and 2 bases at J, with 9 bases between. Germline V gene data show CDR1 as SQVTM and CDR2 as ANQGSEA. The CDR3 length is 14 residues. CDR3 loop: CSVELAGNTGELFF. The CDR3 coding sequence is TGCAGCGTTGAATTGGCGGGAAACACCGGGGAGCTGTTTTTT.

There are a few counts of this clonotype. This chain uses TRBV9 with TRBJ2-3; 9 nucleotides align to TRBD2. The CDR3 is made up of 16 amino acids. Unmatched junction bases numbered 5, after V lost 1 base and J lost 2 bases. CDR1 SGDLS and CDR2 YYNGEE come from the germline V gene. CDR3: CASSVLSGGPTDTQYF. Here the CDR3 DNA reads TGTGCCAGCAGCGTACTTAGCGGGGGACCCACAGATACGCAGTATTTT.

This rearrangement joins TRBV29-1 to TRBJ1-2; D possibly corresponds to TRBD1 (5 bases). This CDR3 region has 12 residues. Germline values: CDR1 SQVTM, CDR2 ANQGSEA. Trimming removed 0 bases at V and 7 bases at J, with 9 bases between. The CDR3 loop reads CSVEEGRAGYTF. The CDR3 coding sequence is TGCAGCGTTGAAGAGGGCAGGGCTGGCTACACCTTC. Using reference TRBV29-1 and TRBJ1-2 for the parts outside the CDR3, the full variable domain is SAVISQKPSRDICQRGTSLTIQCQVDSQVTMMFWYRQQPGQSLTLIATANQGSEATYESGFVIDKFPISRPNLTFSTLTVSNMSPEDSSIYLCSVEEGRAGYTFGSGTRLTVV.

The chain carries TRBV20-1 and TRBJ2-2, with no clear D. With 1 base removed from V and 0 bases from J, the gap between germline ends came to 15 bases. Germline loops: CDR1 DFQATT, CDR2 SNEGSKA (reference sequence). This CDR3 region has 17 residues. CDR3 coding DNA: TGCAGTGCTAGAGGCTTACGTGGGGTCTCGAACACCGGGGAGCTGTTTTTT. Amino acid sequence: CSARGLRGVSNTGELFF.

At least ten counts were recorded for this clonotype. The rearrangement joins TRBV20-1 to TRBJ1-5; D is ambiguous. Trimming cost V 4 bases and J 0 bases, with 13 bases left between them. The CDR3 runs 15 residues. CDR1 DFQATT and CDR2 SNEGSKA come from the germline V gene (reference sequence). The CDR3 region is CSATGPVYSNQPQHF. CDR3 nucleotides: TGCAGTGCTACCGGGCCAGTTTATAGCAATCAGCCCCAGCATTTT.

This clonotype was recorded a few times. This chain connects TRBV28 to TRBJ2-7, with D perhaps matching TRBD1 (5 bases). Trimming took off 4 bases at V and 0 bases at J, with 7 bases between the two ends. The CDR3 runs 13 residues. Germline-derived CDR1 and CDR2 are MDHEN and SYDVKM. CDR3 nucleotide sequence: TGTGCCAGCAGTTGGACACGCTCCTACGAGCAGTACTTC. It specifies CASSWTRSYEQYF.

There are a few counts of this clonotype. The V and J genes are TRBV11-3 and TRBJ2-5; 11 bases map to TRBD2. The trim removed 3 bases at V and 5 bases at J, leaving 8 bases unmatched. The V gene's germline CDR1 is SGHNT and CDR2 YENEEA. The CDR3 contains 16 residues. The CDR3 loop reads CASSFYPSGRWETQYF. The CDR3 coding sequence is TGTGCCAGCAGCTTCTATCCTAGCGGGAGGTGGGAGACCCAGTACTTC. The full variable domain, completed using reference TRBV11-3 and TRBJ2-5, is EAGVVQSPRYKIIEKKQPVAFWCNPISGHNTLYWYLQNLGQGPELLIRYENEEAVDDSQLPKDRFSAERLKGVDSTLKIQPAELGDSAVYLCASSFYPSGRWETQYFGPGTRLLVL.

This clonotype was counted only a few times. The chain carries TRBV11-3 and TRBJ1-4, with 8 bases lining up with TRBD1. Germline assignment: CDR1 SGHNT and CDR2 YENEEA. The CDR3 extends over 14 amino acids. V was clipped by 6 bases and J by 8 bases; unmatched bases: 8. DNA for the CDR3: TGTGCCAGCAGACGACAGGGGACCGGAGAAAAACTGTTTTTT. Its translation is CASRRQGTGEKLFF.

Ten or more counts support this clonotype. The chain has TRBV20-1 and TRBJ2-1, with TRBD2 as a possible D gene (6 bases). The CDR3 runs 15 residues. Trimming pared 1 base from V and 1 base from J, leaving 11 bases between. CDR1 and CDR2 from the germline V gene are DFQATT and SNEGSKA (reference sequence). CDR3 region: CSARAEGRSYNEQFF. The CDR3 DNA reads as TGCAGTGCTAGAGCGGAGGGTAGATCCTACAATGAGCAGTTCTTC.

This clonotype was recorded at least ten times. The chain employs TRBV7-9 and TRBJ2-1; 10 nucleotides line up with TRBD2. Germline CDR1 SEHNR, CDR2 FQNEAQ (reference sequence). The CDR3 sequence is 12 residues long. For the CDR3, the DNA is TGTGTCCAGGCTAGCGGGGGTGTTGAGCAGTTCTTC. This translates into CVQASGGVEQFF. The full variable domain, in which reference TRBV7-9 and TRBJ2-1 provide the parts outside the CDR3, is DTGVSQNPRHKITKRGQNVTFRCDPISEHNRLYWYRQTLGQGPEFLTYFQNEAQLEKSRLLSDRFSAERPKGSFSTLEIQRTEQGDSAMYLCVQASGGVEQFFGPGTRLTVL.

This clonotype has at least ten counts. CDR3 sequence reads: CASSPGLAGVGEQFF. CDR3 sequence (DNA): TGTGCCAGCAGTCCGGGACTAGCGGGAGTAGGTGAGCAGTTCTTC. This sequence joins TRBV27 and TRBJ2-1; TRBD2 agrees at 14 bases. This CDR3 is built from 15 residues. The V segment lost 5 bases and the J segment 9 bases; nucleotides outside the gene matches: 6. Looked up from germline, CDR1 is MNHEY and CDR2 is SMNVEV (reference sequence).

This clonotype was seen a handful of times. V usage is TRBV7-9 and J usage is TRBJ1-2, with D unclear. V was shortened by 1 base and J by 7 bases, with 10 bases between the two germline ends. The CDR3 runs 13 residues. Germline V lookup: CDR1 SEHNR, CDR2 FQNEAQ (reference sequence). In DNA, the CDR3 is TGTGCCAGCAGCTTAGACTCAGGAGGTGGCTACACCTTC. Protein: CASSLDSGGGYTF.

The chain combines TRBV5-8 with TRBJ2-2; D uncertain. Germline-derived CDR1 and CDR2 are SGHTS and YDEGEE. CDR3 length: 15 amino acids. V dropped 2 bases and J dropped 4 bases, with 12 bases sitting between them. The CDR3 bases are TGTGCCAGCAGCTTCATGACTCCCCCCACCGGGGAGCTGTTTTTT. Its translation is CASSFMTPPTGELFF.

The genes are TRBV14 and TRBJ2-3, with 10 bases identical to TRBD1. With 3 bases clipped from V and 7 bases from J, the junction kept 4 bases outside the gene matches. There are 14 residues in the CDR3. Looked up from germline, CDR1 is SGHDN and CDR2 is FVKESK. Here the CDR3 reads CASSQLGQGNTQYF. DNA for the CDR3: TGTGCCAGCAGCCAGCTGGGACAGGGGAATACGCAGTATTTT.

This clonotype was detected a few times. This chain uses TRBV10-3 with TRBJ2-3, with unresolved D. Germline CDR1 ENHRY, CDR2 SYGVKD. The CDR3 is 13 residues long. V lost 5 bases and J 5 bases, leaving 11 bases between the germline ends. The CDR3 DNA follows: TGTGCCATCAGTTTCCAGATCCTAGATACGCAGTATTTT. Amino acid sequence: CAISFQILDTQYF.

The genes are TRBV7-8 and TRBJ1-1; D possibly corresponds to TRBD1 (5 bases). CDR3 length: 15 residues. The germline V and J ends were trimmed by 0 bases and 4 bases, with 12 bases remaining between them. Germline V gene sequence: CDR1 SGHVS, CDR2 FQNEAQ. In nucleotides, the CDR3 is TGTGCCAGCAGCTTAGCTTTCGGGGGGGGCACTGAAGCTTTCTTT. Translated: CASSLAFGGGTEAFF.

CDR3 nucleotides: TGCAGTGCCAGGGAGGGGGGAAACACCATATATTTT. Its protein is CSAREGGNTIYF. The chain employs TRBV20-1 and TRBJ1-3, with a tentative D call TRBD1 (5 bases). The CDR3 has 12 amino acids. Trimming cost V 6 bases and J 4 bases, with 10 bases left between them. Germline V gives CDR1 DFQATT, CDR2 SNEGSKA (reference sequence).

In this sample, this clonotype turned up many times. The chain employs TRBV3-1 and TRBJ1-5; D gene uncertain. Trimming took off 6 bases at V and 3 bases at J, with 9 bases between the two ends. The CDR3 is made up of 13 amino acids. Germline CDR1 LGHDT, CDR2 YNNKEL (reference sequence). This chain's CDR3 is CASSPRVNQPQHF. The CDR3 nucleotides read TGTGCCAGCAGTCCAAGGGTCAATCAGCCCCAGCATTTT.

In its sample, this clonotype was seen a few times. The gene calls are TRBV27 and TRBJ1-6; 11 bases match TRBD1. Unmatched junction bases numbered 12, after V lost 5 bases and J lost 9 bases. The CDR3 spans 17 residues. Germline CDR1 MNHEY, CDR2 SMNVEV (reference sequence). CDR3 coding DNA: TGTGCCAGCAGTCTTTCCCCCCAGGGACAGGGGGGTTCACCCCTCCACTTT. Its translation: CASSLSPQGQGGSPLHF.

This clonotype was seen repeatedly, ten times or more. The chain employs TRBV18 and TRBJ1-1; D gene unclear. Germline loops: CDR1 KGHSH, CDR2 LQKENI. This CDR3 is built from 16 residues. Trimming removed 0 bases from V and 1 base from J, with 12 bases in between. DNA of the CDR3: TGTGCCAGCTCACCACCTTCGGCAGGTTCGAACACTGAAGCTTTCTTT. It encodes CASSPPSAGSNTEAFF. The complete variable domain, with remaining parts taken from reference TRBV18 and TRBJ1-1, reads NAGVMQNPRHLVRRRGQEARLRCSPMKGHSHVYWYRQLPEEGLKFMVYLQKENIIDESGMPKERFSAEFPKEGPSILRIQQVVRGDSAAYFCASSPPSAGSNTEAFFGQGTRLTVV.

This clonotype was detected ten times or more. This chain joins TRBV18 and TRBJ1-1; TRBD1 matches at 7 bases. V was clipped by 5 bases and J by 4 bases; unmatched bases: 7. The CDR3 has 14 residues. Germline-derived CDR1 and CDR2 are KGHSH and LQKENI. CDR3 bases: TGTGCCAGCTCAACTTCAGGGGGGGTCACTGAAGCTTTCTTT. It translates to CASSTSGGVTEAFF.

This clonotype was seen repeatedly, ten times or more. The chain employs TRBV28 and TRBJ2-3; D not resolved. Germline CDR1 is MDHEN and CDR2 is SYDVKM. Deletions cut 5 bases from V and 2 bases from J, with 17 bases between. CDR3 length: 16 residues. The CDR3 DNA follows: TGTGCCAGCAGTACTATGGAGACGCTCACCACAGATACGCAGTATTTT. It specifies CASSTMETLTTDTQYF.

Many counts were recorded for this clonotype. The chain couples TRBV11-2 to TRBJ1-1; a possible D gene is TRBD1 (5 bases). The V end lost 3 bases, the J end lost 3 bases, and 8 bases lay between the germline ends. CDR3 length: 13 amino acids. Germline CDR1 reads SGHAT; CDR2 reads FQNNGV. The CDR3 spells CASSFDSYTEAFF. CDR3 DNA sequence: TGTGCCAGCAGCTTTGACAGTTACACTGAAGCTTTCTTT.